A selection of T cell receptor beta chains follows, all from one sample in a study of cytomegalovirus exposure and HLA in healthy donors. Data came from immunoSEQ multiplex PCR; TCRdb stores just in-frame clones and leaves some out. Here the sample spans about 120,000 clones, roughly four fifths being singletons. The specimen was PBMCs. All receptors come from a male donor in good health and CMV-seropositive. The CDR3 runs from the conserved cysteine through the conserved F or W. A D gene is named only where the DNA matches it firmly. Clone size, where shown, is once, few, many, or a class for clones that have expanded.

- TRBJ1-3 TRBV5-1 - CASSDMGPGNTIYF TGCGCCAGCAGTGATATGGGGCCAGGAAACACCATATATTTT
- TRBJ1-5 TRBV19 TRBD1 CASSTGTGDENQPQHF TGTGCCAGTAGCACCGGGACAGGGGATGAAAATCAGCCCCAGCATTTT
few TRBJ2-3 TRBV18 - CASSPGSDSIQDTQYF TGTGCCAGCTCACCAGGTTCCGATAGCATCCAGGATACGCAGTATTTT
- TRBJ1-2 TRBV6-5 - CASSYSKTLNYGYTF TGTGCCAGCAGTTACTCGAAAACATTGAACTATGGCTACACCTTC
- TRBJ2-2 TRBV4-3 TRBD1 CASSQEGQGIGELFF TGCGCCAGCAGCCAAGAGGGACAGGGAATCGGGGAGCTGTTTTTT
- TRBJ2-3 TRBV7-3 - CASSLMAGYTDTQYF TGTGCCAGCAGCTTAATGGCGGGGTACACAGATACGCAGTATTTT
- TRBJ2-7 TRBV9 - CASSVDAGNEQYF TGTGCCAGCAGCGTAGACGCCGGGAACGAGCAGTACTTC
- TRBJ2-7 TRBV11-2 - CASSFLSSWEQYF TGTGCCAGCAGCTTTCTGAGCTCTTGGGAGCAGTACTTC
- TRBJ2-1 TRBV7-9 - CSSMITRSRASYNEQFF TGTTCCAGCATGATAACCCGTTCGAGGGCCAGCTACAATGAGCAGTTCTTC
- TRBJ1-2 TRBV9 - CASSASVEGGYTF TGTGCCAGCAGCGCCTCGGTTGAGGGTGGCTACACCTTC
- TRBJ2-7 TRBV4-3 TRBD2 CASSQDWGLAGVYEQYF TGCGCCAGCAGCCAAGATTGGGGACTAGCGGGAGTGTACGAGCAGTACTTC
- TRBJ2-6 TRBV5-1 TRBD2 CASSVKREALSGANVLTF TGCGCCAGCAGCGTGAAGCGGGAGGCCCTCTCTGGGGCCAACGTCCTGACTTTC
few TRBJ1-5 TRBV2 TRBD1 CASNAQGARSNQPQHF TGTGCCAGCAATGCCCAGGGGGCAAGAAGCAATCAGCCCCAGCATTTT
once TRBJ1-3 TRBV7-2 - CASSSYSISDTIYF TGTGCCAGCAGCTCCTATAGCATTAGTGACACCATATATTTT
- TRBJ1-5 TRBV6-5 TRBD1 CASATGLNQPQHF TGTGCCAGCGCGACAGGGCTAAATCAGCCCCAGCATTTT
once TRBJ2-7 TRBV19 - CASSITFAGYEQYF TGTGCCAGTAGTATAACCTTCGCGGGTTACGAGCAGTACTTC
- TRBJ2-2 TRBV6-4 TRBD2 CASRKTSGRDGELFF TGTGCCAGCAGGAAGACTAGCGGGAGGGACGGGGAGCTGTTTTTT